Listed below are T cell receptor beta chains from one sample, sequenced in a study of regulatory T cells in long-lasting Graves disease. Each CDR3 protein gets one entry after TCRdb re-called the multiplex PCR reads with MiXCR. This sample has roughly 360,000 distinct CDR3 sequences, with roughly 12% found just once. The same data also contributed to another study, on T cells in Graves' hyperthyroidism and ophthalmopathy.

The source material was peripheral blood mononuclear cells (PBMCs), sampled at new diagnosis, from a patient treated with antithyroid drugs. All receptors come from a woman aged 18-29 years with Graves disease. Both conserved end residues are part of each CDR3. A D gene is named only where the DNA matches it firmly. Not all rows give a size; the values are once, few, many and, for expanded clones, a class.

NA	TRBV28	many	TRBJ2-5	TGTGCCAGCAGTTACCAGCTGGAGCCACTGGGGACCCAGTACTTC	CASSYQLEPLGTQYF
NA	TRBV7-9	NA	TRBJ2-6	TGTGCCAGCAGCTACAATCGACAGTTCTCTGGGGCCAACGTCCTGACTTTC	CASSYNRQFSGANVLTF
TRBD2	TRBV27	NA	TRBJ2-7	TGTGCCAGCCGACCCCTAGCGGGCAATAACTGCGAGCAGTACTTC	CASRPLAGNNCEQYF
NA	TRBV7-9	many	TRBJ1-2	TGTGCCAGCAGTCCAGATGCGGCTCTCCGACTGCCCTATGGCTACACCTTC	CASSPDAALRLPYGYTF
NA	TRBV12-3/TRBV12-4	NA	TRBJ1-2	TGTGCCAGCAGTTTCACAGCGCCCTATGGCTACACCTTC	CASSFTAPYGYTF
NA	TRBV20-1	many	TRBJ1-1	TGCAGTGCCCCATGGGCAATTTCAGGCAACACTGAAGCTTTCTTT	CSAPWAISGNTEAFF
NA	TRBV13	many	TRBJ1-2	TGTGCCAGCAGCAACCGGGCCGAGACCTACTATGGCTACACCTTC	CASSNRAETYYGYTF
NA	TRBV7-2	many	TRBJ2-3	TGTGCCAGCAGCTTAGTGGTGCGAGATACGCAGTATTTT	CASSLVVRDTQYF
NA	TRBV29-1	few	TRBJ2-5	TGCAGCGCTTCAATTAGCTGGGATGAGCAGTACTTC	CSASISWDEQYF
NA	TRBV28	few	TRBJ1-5	TGTGCCAGCAGTTCCTCCGGGGGGTTGAAGCCCCAGCATTTT	CASSSSGGLKPQHF
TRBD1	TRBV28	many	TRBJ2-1	TGTGCCAGCAGTTTTTCTCCCGGGACAGGGTATGAGCAGTTCTTC	CASSFSPGTGYEQFF
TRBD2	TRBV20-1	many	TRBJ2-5	TGCAGTGCTAGAGGGCGACTAGCGAGAGAGACCCAGTACTTC	CSARGRLARETQYF
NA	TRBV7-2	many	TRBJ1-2	TGTGCCAGCAGCTTATGGTCAGAAGATGGCTACACCTTC	CASSLWSEDGYTF
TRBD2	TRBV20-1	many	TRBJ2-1	TGCAGTGCCGCCCTCTCTGGGCGGGGGGGCAGTAATGAGCAGTTCTTC	CSAALSGRGGSNEQFF
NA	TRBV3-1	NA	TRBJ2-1	TGTGCCAGCAGCCAAGCGGGGAGTGATGGCAATGAGCAGTTCTTC	CASSQAGSDGNEQFF
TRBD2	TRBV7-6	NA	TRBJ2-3	TGTGCCAGCAGCTCGGGACTAGCGGGAGAGGGAGATACGCAGTATTTT	CASSSGLAGEGDTQYF
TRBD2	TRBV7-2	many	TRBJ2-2	TGTGCCAGCAGCCTACGCGGGGGGCAGAACACCGGGGAGCTGTTTTTT	CASSLRGGQNTGELFF
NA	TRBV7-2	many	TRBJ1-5	TGTGCCAGCAGCTCTAAATTACCACGGGGTCAGCCCCAGCATTTT	CASSSKLPRGQPQHF
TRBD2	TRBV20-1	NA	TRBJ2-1	TGCAGTGCCGGGCCCCTAACTAGCGGGTGCTACAATGAGCAGTTCTTC	CSAGPLTSGCYNEQFF
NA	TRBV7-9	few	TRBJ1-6	TGTGCCAGCAGCTCGCCGGGGAAGGCACAGGAGTATAATTCACCCCTCCACTTT	CASSSPGKAQEYNSPLHF
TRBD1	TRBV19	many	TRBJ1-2	TGTGCCAGTAGTACGATTCAGGGGGCCAACTATGGCTACACCTTC	CASSTIQGANYGYTF
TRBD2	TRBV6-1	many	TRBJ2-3	TGTGCCAGCAGTGAAAACGCTCAATGGGAGCGGGGGGTCAGCACAGATACGCAGTATTTT	CASSENAQWERGVSTDTQYF
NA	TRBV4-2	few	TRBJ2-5	TGTGCCAGCAGCCAAGCCGAGGGGACCCAGTACTTC	CASSQAEGTQYF
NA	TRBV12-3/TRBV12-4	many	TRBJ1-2	TGTGCCAGTACCCCAAGGTGGACAGTAAGCTATGGCTACACCTTC	CASTPRWTVSYGYTF
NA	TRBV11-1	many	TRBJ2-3	TGTGCCAGCAGCCGGTCCCGACCAGATACGCAGTATTTT	CASSRSRPDTQYF
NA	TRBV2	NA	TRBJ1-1	TGTGCCAGCGGCTTACTCCCCCGCACGGGGGATGCTTTCTTT	CASGLLPRTGDAFF
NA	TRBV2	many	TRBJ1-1	TGTGCCAGCAGTGGGGGCTCGTACACTGAAGCTTTCTTT	CASSGGSYTEAFF
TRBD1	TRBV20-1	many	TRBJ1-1	TGCAGTGCTGCCGGGACAGTTGATGAAGCTTTCTTT	CSAAGTVDEAFF
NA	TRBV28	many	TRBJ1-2	TGTGCCAGCAGTCTCTCCGATAATGGCTACACCTTC	CASSLSDNGYTF
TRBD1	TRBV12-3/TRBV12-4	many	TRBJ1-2	TGTGCCAGTAGGGGGCGCGGCTATGGCTACACCTTC	CASRGRGYGYTF
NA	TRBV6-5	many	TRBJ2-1	TGTGCCAGCAGTTCGAACATGGAAAGCAATGAGCAGTTCTTC	CASSSNMESNEQFF
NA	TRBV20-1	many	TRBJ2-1	TGCAGTGCTAGAAAACGGACTGCGGGCAGGGAGCAGTTCTTC	CSARKRTAGREQFF
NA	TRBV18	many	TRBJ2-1	TGTGCCAGCTCACCACCGTTTGCGGGTGAGCAGTTCTTC	CASSPPFAGEQFF
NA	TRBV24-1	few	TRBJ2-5	TGTGCCACCAGTGATCCGTCTCAGGGGGGAGAGACCCAGTACTTC	CATSDPSQGGETQYF
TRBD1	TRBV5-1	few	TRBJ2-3	TGCGCCAGCAGCTTGGGGACAGGGAAGAATACGCAGTATTTT	CASSLGTGKNTQYF
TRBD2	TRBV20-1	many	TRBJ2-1	TGCAGTGCTAGCCCCTTGGGACTAGCGGACGAGCAGTTCTTC	CSASPLGLADEQFF
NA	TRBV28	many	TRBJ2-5	TGTGCCAGCAGTCCCTTAGGACCCCAAGAGACCCAGTACTTC	CASSPLGPQETQYF
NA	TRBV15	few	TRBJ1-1	TGTGCCACCAGCACAAGTCCCCCGTCTCTCTTCTTT	CATSTSPPSLFF
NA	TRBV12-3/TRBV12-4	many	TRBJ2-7	TGTGCCAGCAGTTCCCCTCCGACCTACGAGCAGTACTTC	CASSSPPTYEQYF
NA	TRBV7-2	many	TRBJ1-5	TGTGCCAGCAGCTTAGGGCCACAGTTTAATCAGCCCCAGCATTTT	CASSLGPQFNQPQHF
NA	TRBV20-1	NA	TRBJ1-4	TGCAGTGCTAGAGAGGGGGCAGGCTGGGATGAAAAACTGTTTTTT	CSAREGAGWDEKLFF
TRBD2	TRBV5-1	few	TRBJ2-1	TGCGCCAGCAGCTTGGCCCCTAGCGGGAGCTCCTACAATGAGCAGTTCTTC	CASSLAPSGSSYNEQFF
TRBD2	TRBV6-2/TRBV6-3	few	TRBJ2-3	TGTGCCAGCAGTTACCCTAAACTAGCGGGAGCAGCAGATACGCAGTATTTT	CASSYPKLAGAADTQYF
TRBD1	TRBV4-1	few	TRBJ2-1	TGCGCCAGCAGCCCCTGGACAGGGATTGGGAGGTTCAGCTACAATGAGCAGTTCTTC	CASSPWTGIGRFSYNEQFF
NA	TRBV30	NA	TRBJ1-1	TGTGCCTCGAGTTGCGGCCCTAACACTGAAGCTTTCTTT	CASSCGPNTEAFF
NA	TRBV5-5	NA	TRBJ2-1	TGTGCCAGCACCGACAGGAATAACAATGAGCAGTTCTTC	CASTDRNNNEQFF
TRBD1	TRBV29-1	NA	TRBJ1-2	TGCAGCATTACAGGGGGCACGAACTATGGCTACACCTTC	CSITGGTNYGYTF
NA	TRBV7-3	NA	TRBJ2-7	TGTGCCAGCAGCTTAAACCGTCCCGAGATGGGGGAGCAGTACTTC	CASSLNRPEMGEQYF
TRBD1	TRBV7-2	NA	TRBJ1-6	TGTGCCAGCAGCTCGGACAGGGCAGGGAATTCACCCCTCCACTTT	CASSSDRAGNSPLHF
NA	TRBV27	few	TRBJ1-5	TGTGCCAGCAGTTTTCCCCATCAGCCCCAGCATTTT	CASSFPHQPQHF
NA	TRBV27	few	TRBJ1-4	TGTGCCAGCAGTTTCCGTAGTCCGGGGGCTGCGACTAATGAAAAACTGTTTTTT	CASSFRSPGAATNEKLFF
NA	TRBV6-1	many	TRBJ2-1	TGTGCCAGCAGATTACTACAGGTATCCAATGAGCAGTTCTTC	CASRLLQVSNEQFF
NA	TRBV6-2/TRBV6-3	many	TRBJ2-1	TGTGCCAGCAAAAGGAGTAGCGGTCACAATGAGCAGTTCTTC	CASKRSSGHNEQFF
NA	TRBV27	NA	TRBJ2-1	TGTGCCAGTGGGGGCAGAAACTCCTACAATGAGCAGTTCTTC	CASGGRNSYNEQFF
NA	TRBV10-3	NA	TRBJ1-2	TGTGCCATCAGTGATTGGGGAAACTATGGCTACACCTTC	CAISDWGNYGYTF
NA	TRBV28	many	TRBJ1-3	TGTGCCAGCAGTCCCCCCTCAGGAAACACCATATATTTT	CASSPPSGNTIYF
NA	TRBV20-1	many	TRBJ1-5	TGCAGTGTAATGACACCTTACAATCAGCCCCAGCATTTT	CSVMTPYNQPQHF
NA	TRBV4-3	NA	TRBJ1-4	TGCGCCAGCAGCCAAGACGTGGCGGGTAATGAAAAACTGTTTTTT	CASSQDVAGNEKLFF